The 23 T cell receptor beta chains listed next were all sequenced from one sample in a study of tumor T cells in aggressive B-cell lymphoma. Here immunoSEQ multiplex PCR was the method, and the copy in TCRdb shows in-frame clones only, minus some. The sample contains 800 to 1,100 clones, roughly three quarters of which appear only once. Sequences were obtained from tumor tissue. The receptors stem from an adult with diffuse large B cell lymphoma.

The chain combines TRBV9 with TRBJ2-5, with D tentatively TRBD2 (5 bases). V gave up 4 bases and J gave up 4 bases, with 14 bases separating them. Germline loops: CDR1 SGDLS, CDR2 YYNGEE. This CDR3 contains 14 residues. This CDR3 reads CASSTSEGGETQYF. The CDR3 coding sequence is TGTGCCAGCAGCACCTCAGAGGGCGGAGAGACCCAGTACTTC.

The chain joins TRBV11-1 to TRBJ1-5; no firm D call. The CDR3 is 13 amino acids. Germline V gene data show CDR1 as SGHAT and CDR2 as FQDESV (reference sequence). V gave up 1 base and J gave up 3 bases, with 4 bases separating them. CDR3 sequence (DNA): TGTGCCAGCAGCTTAGACTACAATCAGCCCCAGCATTTT. This gives the protein CASSLDYNQPQHF.

This clone was recorded only once. The chain carries TRBV14 and TRBJ2-4; D might be TRBD2 (6 bases). CDR3 length: 16 residues. With 5 bases removed from V and 0 bases from J, the gap between germline ends came to 14 bases. CDR1 is SGHDN and CDR2 is FVKESK in the germline V gene. CDR3 region: CASSTWEASAKNIQYF. The CDR3 region has the DNA TGTGCCAGCAGCACCTGGGAGGCCTCAGCCAAAAACATTCAGTACTTC.

This clone was counted a few times. The chain carries TRBV29-1 and TRBJ2-3, with 9 bases that match TRBD1. The junction had 11 bases not matched to a gene; V was cut back by 7 bases and J by 3 bases. Germline CDR1 is SQVTM and CDR2 is ANQGSEA. The CDR3 sequence is 15 residues long. The CDR3 reads CSAVTDRGWTDTQYF. In DNA, the CDR3 is TGCAGCGCCGTGACCGACAGGGGGTGGACAGATACGCAGTATTTT.

This rearrangement joins TRBV9 to TRBJ1-1; 7 bases line up with TRBD1. After removal of 0 bases from V and 0 bases from J, the junction contained 8 bases not matched to a gene. This CDR3 region has 17 residues. Germline V gene data show CDR1 as SGDLS and CDR2 as YYNGEE. The CDR3: CASSVEAGGFMNTEAFF. CDR3 sequence (DNA): TGTGCCAGCAGCGTAGAGGCAGGGGGGTTCATGAACACTGAAGCTTTCTTT. The full variable domain, completed using reference TRBV9 and TRBJ1-1, is DSGVTQTPKHLITATGQRVTLRCSPRSGDLSVYWYQQSLDQGLQFLIQYYNGEERAKGNILERFSAQQFPDLHSELNLSSLELGDSALYFCASSVEAGGFMNTEAFFGQGTRLTVV.

The CDR3 sequence is CASSLAEYNEQFF. CDR3 DNA: TGTGCCAGCAGCCTAGCGGAGTACAATGAGCAGTTCTTC. The chain carries TRBV6-4 and TRBJ2-1; 7 bases match TRBD2. The ends lost 6 bases at V and 4 bases at J; junction bases unmatched: 3. CDR1 is MRHNA, CDR2 SNTAGT, per germline. The CDR3 spans 13 residues.

Regarding this clone: Relative to the germline gene, one junction end is altered; a read error may explain this. This rearrangement joins TRBV4-2 to TRBJ1-6, with 10 positions matching TRBD1. Germline CDR1 reads LGHNA; CDR2 reads YNFKEQ. This CDR3 spans 17 amino acids. The CDR3 DNA is TGTGCCAGCAGCCCCGACACCGGGGACAGGGGTAATTCACCTCTCCACTTT. This codes for CASSPDTGDRGNSPLHF.

This clone appeared a few times. The CDR3: CSADQTRLLYNEQFF. The CDR3 DNA reads as TGCAGCGCCGACCAGACTAGGCTCCTTTACAATGAGCAGTTCTTC. The rearrangement links TRBV29-1 to TRBJ2-1; possibly TRBD2 for D (6 bases). Germline V gene sequence: CDR1 SQVTM, CDR2 ANQGSEA. V lost 7 bases to trimming and J lost 4 bases, with 20 bases between them. The CDR3 contains 15 residues.

The genes are TRBV7-2 and TRBJ2-7; maybe TRBD2 (6 bases). Trimming shortened V by 5 bases and J by 4 bases, and 12 bases separated the two germline ends. The CDR3 sequence is 13 residues long. CDR1 SGHTA and CDR2 FQGNSA come from the germline V gene. CDR3 DNA: TGTGCCAGCAGCCCCCGGACTAAATACGAGCAGTACTTC. This sequence encodes CASSPRTKYEQYF.

With respect to this clone: The junction departs from germline at one end; a sequencing error may be responsible. The sample carries other DNA sequences with the same CDR3. This chain connects TRBV6-1 to TRBJ1-5, with D tentatively TRBD1 (6 bases). The CDR3 has 13 residues. Looked up from germline, CDR1 is MNHNS and CDR2 is SASEGT. The CDR3 DNA is TGCGCCACCACAGGGTGGGAAAATCAGCCCCAGCATTTT. As protein: CATTGWENQPQHF.

The V and J genes are TRBV6-4 and TRBJ2-5; TRBD1 matches 10 bases. Germline CDR1 MRHNA, CDR2 SNTAGT. This CDR3 has 16 amino acids. V was clipped by 8 bases and J by 2 bases; unmatched bases: 11. The CDR3 region has the DNA TGTGCCAGCTGTGGGACAGGGGATTGGGGGCAAGAGACCCAGTACTTC. It is translated as CASCGTGDWGQETQYF.

This chain joins TRBV7-2 and TRBJ2-1, with 9 bases identical to TRBD2. Germline CDR1 is SGHTA and CDR2 is FQGNSA. V was pared by 4 bases and J by 4 bases, with 5 bases of the junction left unmatched. The CDR3 sequence is 15 residues long. This chain's CDR3 is CASSSTSGPYNEQFF. CDR3 sequence (DNA): TGTGCCAGCAGCTCGACTAGCGGACCGTACAATGAGCAGTTCTTC.

V and J are TRBV29-1 and TRBJ2-7; D uncertain. Germline V gives CDR1 SQVTM, CDR2 ANQGSEA. The CDR3 has 12 residues. Trimming shortened V by 4 bases and J by 1 base, and 8 bases separated the two germline ends. In nucleotides, the CDR3 is TGCAGCGTTGCAGGTTCATCCTACGAGCAGTACTTC. Translation gives CSVAGSSYEQYF.

This rearrangement joins TRBV4-2 to TRBJ1-5; D may be TRBD1 (6 bases). With 1 base removed from V and 1 base from J, the gap between germline ends came to 8 bases. Germline CDR1 reads LGHNA; CDR2 reads YNFKEQ. This CDR3 spans 15 amino acids. The CDR3 DNA follows: TGTGCCAGCAGCCAAGTGACAGGCAGCAATCAGCCCCAGCATTTT. Encoded protein: CASSQVTGSNQPQHF.

The chain is built from TRBV19 and TRBJ1-5; D possibly corresponds to TRBD1 (5 bases). This CDR3 has 15 amino acids. V was pared by 4 bases and J by 5 bases, with 15 bases between. CDR1 is LNHDA and CDR2 is SQIVND in the germline V gene (reference sequence). This CDR3 is CASSKLTATDQPQHF. The CDR3 DNA reads as TGTGCCAGTAGTAAACTGACAGCCACCGATCAGCCCCAGCATTTT.

A few counts support this clone. This chain links TRBV7-8 with TRBJ1-1; 9 bases match TRBD1. The trim removed 5 bases at V and 11 bases at J, leaving 9 bases unmatched. The CDR3 extends over 13 amino acids. CDR1 is SGHVS and CDR2 is FQNEAQ in the germline V gene. The DNA of the CDR3 is TGTGCCAGCAGCCCAGGGACAGGGTTTTTCGCTTTCTTT. This codes for CASSPGTGFFAFF.

This clone was seen just once. This rearrangement joins TRBV6-6 to TRBJ2-7; TRBD1 is a possible D gene (6 bases). V lost 9 bases, J lost 6 bases, and 18 bases lay in between. The CDR3 runs to 13 residues. Germline-derived CDR1 and CDR2 are MNHNY and SVGAGI (reference sequence). CDR3 amino acids: CASLTNRVGEQYF. The CDR3 DNA reads TGTGCCAGTCTTACTAACAGGGTCGGCGAGCAGTACTTC.

The gene calls are TRBV5-1 and TRBJ2-1, with TRBD2 identical over 9 bases. The CDR3 extends over 14 amino acids. J was trimmed by 9 bases and V by 7 bases; bases with no gene match: 11. Germline CDR1 SGHRS, CDR2 YFSETQ. Written as DNA, the CDR3 is TGCGCCAGCTGGCGGGGGGGCCATTGGGCTGAGCAGTTCTTC. Its protein is CASWRGGHWAEQFF. The whole variable domain, filled in from reference TRBV5-1 and TRBJ2-1, reads KAGVTQTPRYLIKTRGQQVTLSCSPISGHRSVSWYQQTPGQGLQFLFEYFSETQRNKGNFPGRFSGRQFSNSRSEMNVSTLELGDSALYLCASWRGGHWAEQFFGPGTRLTVL.

The genes are TRBV5-6 and TRBJ2-7; D perhaps matches TRBD2 (5 bases). The CDR3 loop spans 13 amino acids. V shed 2 bases and J shed 3 bases, with 9 bases lying between them. Per the germline V gene, CDR1 is SGHDT and CDR2 is YYEEEE. In DNA, the CDR3 is TGTGCCAGCAGCTTCGTAGGAGGCTACGAGCAGTACTTC. It yields the protein CASSFVGGYEQYF.

This rearrangement joins TRBV27 to TRBJ2-3; D ambiguous. This CDR3 is 12 amino acids long. The V gene's germline CDR1 is MNHEY and CDR2 SMNVEV (reference sequence). V lost 4 bases, J lost 4 bases, and 6 bases lay in between. Here the CDR3 DNA reads TGTGCCAGCAGTTATCCGGCAGATACGCAGTATTTT. It specifies CASSYPADTQYF.

The chain uses TRBV15 and TRBJ1-3; D is perhaps TRBD1 (6 bases). Germline V CDR1 and CDR2: LNHNV, YYDKDF (reference sequence). The CDR3 contains 17 residues. Trimming took off 3 bases at V and 0 bases at J, with 15 bases between the two ends. This CDR3 reads CATSSKPTGISGNTIYF. The CDR3 coding sequence is TGTGCCACCAGCAGTAAACCGACAGGAATCTCTGGAAACACCATATATTTT.

As regards this clone: Distinct nucleotide sequences in the sample also encode this CDR3. This chain links TRBV7-6 with TRBJ2-1, with D tentatively TRBD2 (6 bases). Between the trimmed V and J ends, which lost 5 bases and 0 bases, there was a span of 14 bases. This CDR3 comprises 16 residues. Germline assignment: CDR1 SGHVS and CDR2 FNYEAQ. The CDR3 DNA reads as TGTGCCAGCAGCGTCCCCCCGGAGGGCTCCTACAATGAGCAGTTCTTC. Amino acid sequence: CASSVPPEGSYNEQFF.

This clone came up once. At one end the junction does not follow the germline gene, possibly because of a read error. The chain employs TRBV15 and TRBJ2-7, with 10 bases aligning to TRBD1. From germline, CDR1 is LNHNV and CDR2 YYDKDF (reference sequence). The CDR3 runs 14 residues. DNA for the CDR3: TGTGCCATCAGCAGGGACAGGGGCCCCTACGAGCAGTACTTC. This codes for CAISRDRGPYEQYF.